This T cell receptor beta chain originates from a study of blood T cell repertoires in COVID-19. Method: immunoSEQ multiplex PCR; TCRdb's copy keeps in-frame clones and lacks some. Seen here are some 170,000 clones, about 75% observed once, and the top ten hold roughly 8.7%. Sample: peripheral blood. This receptor was obtained from a woman aged 45 to 65 with active or convalescent COVID-19.

The CDR3 DNA reads as TGTGCCACCGGACAGGGGAGGACGAACACTGAAGCTTTCTTT. Amino acids: CATGQGRTNTEAFF. The gene calls are TRBV19 and TRBJ1-1; 9 bases map to TRBD1. The CDR3 totals 14 residues. The germline gives CDR1 LNHDA, CDR2 SQIVND (reference sequence). V dropped 10 bases and J dropped 1; count of bases not matched to a gene: 7.